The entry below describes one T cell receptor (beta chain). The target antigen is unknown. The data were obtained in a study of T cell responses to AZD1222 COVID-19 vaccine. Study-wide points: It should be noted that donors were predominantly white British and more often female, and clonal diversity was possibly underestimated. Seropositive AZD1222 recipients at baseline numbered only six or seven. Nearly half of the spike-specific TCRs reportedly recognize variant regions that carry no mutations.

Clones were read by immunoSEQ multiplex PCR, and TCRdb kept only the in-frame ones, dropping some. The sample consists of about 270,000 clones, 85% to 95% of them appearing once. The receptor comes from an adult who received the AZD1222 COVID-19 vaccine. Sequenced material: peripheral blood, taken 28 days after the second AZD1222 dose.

CDR3 in DNA: TGTGCCAGCAGCCCCTTCGTTCGCGGGGAGACCCAGTACTTC. It translates to CASSPFVRGETQYF. The gene calls are TRBV7-3 and TRBJ2-5, with D maybe TRBD2 (5 bases). This CDR3 is 14 amino acids long. V dropped 5 bases and J dropped 5 bases, with 15 bases sitting between them. Germline V gives CDR1 SGHTA, CDR2 FQGTGA.